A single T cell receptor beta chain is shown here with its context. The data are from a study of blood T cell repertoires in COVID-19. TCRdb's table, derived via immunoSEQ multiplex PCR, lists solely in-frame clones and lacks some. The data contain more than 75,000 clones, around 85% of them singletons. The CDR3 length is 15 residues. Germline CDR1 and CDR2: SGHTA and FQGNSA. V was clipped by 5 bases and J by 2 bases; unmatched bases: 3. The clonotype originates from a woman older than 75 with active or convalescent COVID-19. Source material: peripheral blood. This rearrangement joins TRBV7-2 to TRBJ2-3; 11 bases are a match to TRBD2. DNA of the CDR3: TGTGCCAGCAGCCGGACTAGCGGGTACACAGATACGCAGTATTTT. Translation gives CASSRTSGYTDTQYF.